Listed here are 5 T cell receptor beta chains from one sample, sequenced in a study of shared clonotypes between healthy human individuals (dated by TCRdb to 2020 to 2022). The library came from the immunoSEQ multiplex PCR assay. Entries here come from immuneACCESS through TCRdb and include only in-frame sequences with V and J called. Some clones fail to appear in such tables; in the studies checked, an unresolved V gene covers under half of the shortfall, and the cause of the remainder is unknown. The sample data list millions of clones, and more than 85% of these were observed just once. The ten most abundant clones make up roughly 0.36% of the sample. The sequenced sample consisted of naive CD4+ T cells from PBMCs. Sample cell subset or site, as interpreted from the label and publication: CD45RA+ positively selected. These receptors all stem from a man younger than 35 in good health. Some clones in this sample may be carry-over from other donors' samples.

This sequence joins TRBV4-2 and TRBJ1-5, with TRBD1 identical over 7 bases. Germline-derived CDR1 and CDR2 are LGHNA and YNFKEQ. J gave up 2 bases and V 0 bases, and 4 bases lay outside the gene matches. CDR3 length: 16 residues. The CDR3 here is CASSQDLTGGNQPQHF. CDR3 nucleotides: TGTGCCAGCAGCCAAGATCTTACAGGGGGCAATCAGCCCCAGCATTTT.

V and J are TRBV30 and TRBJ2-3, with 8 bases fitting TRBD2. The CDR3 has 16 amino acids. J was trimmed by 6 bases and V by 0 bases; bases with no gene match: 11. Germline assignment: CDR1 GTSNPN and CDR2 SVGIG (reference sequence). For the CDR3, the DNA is TGTGCCTGGAGTGTAGTTGGACTAGCAGGCGGCGATACGCAGTATTTT. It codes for CAWSVVGLAGGDTQYF.

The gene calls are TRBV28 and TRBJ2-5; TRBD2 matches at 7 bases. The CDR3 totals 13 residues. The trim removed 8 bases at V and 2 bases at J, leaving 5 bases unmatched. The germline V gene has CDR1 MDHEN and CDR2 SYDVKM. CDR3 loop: CASGLGPQETQYF. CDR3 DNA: TGTGCCAGCGGACTAGGGCCTCAAGAGACCCAGTACTTC.

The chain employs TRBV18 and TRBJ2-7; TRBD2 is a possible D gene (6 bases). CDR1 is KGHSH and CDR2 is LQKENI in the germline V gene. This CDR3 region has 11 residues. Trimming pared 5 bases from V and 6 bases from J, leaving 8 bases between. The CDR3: CASSATSEQYF. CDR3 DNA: TGTGCCAGCTCAGCGACTAGCGAGCAGTACTTC.

The CDR3 bases are TGCGCCAGCAGCTTGAGCCGGGCAGGGGGCCCTTACGAGCAGTACTTC. It codes for CASSLSRAGGPYEQYF. This chain links TRBV5-1 with TRBJ2-7; 8 nucleotides agree with TRBD1. The ends lost 1 base at V and 4 bases at J; junction bases unmatched: 10. This CDR3 comprises 16 residues. Germline CDR1 is SGHRS and CDR2 is YFSETQ.